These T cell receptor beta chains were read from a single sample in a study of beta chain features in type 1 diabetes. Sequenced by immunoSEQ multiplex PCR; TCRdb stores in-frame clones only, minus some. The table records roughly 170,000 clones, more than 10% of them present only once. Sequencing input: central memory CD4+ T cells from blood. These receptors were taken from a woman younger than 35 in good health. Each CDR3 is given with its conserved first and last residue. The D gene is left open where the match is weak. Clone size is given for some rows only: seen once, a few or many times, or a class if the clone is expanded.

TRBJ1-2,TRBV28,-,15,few,TGTGCCAGCAGTTTAGGGTCACGGACTAGCTATGGCTACACCTTC,CASSLGSRTSYGYTF
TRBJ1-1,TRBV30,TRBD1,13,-,TGTGCCTGGACGACAGGGGTTAACACTGAAGCTTTCTTT,CAWTTGVNTEAFF
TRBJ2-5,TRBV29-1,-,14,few,TGCAGCGATACATCTCGGCGGATGAAAGAGACCCAGTACTTC,CSDTSRRMKETQYF
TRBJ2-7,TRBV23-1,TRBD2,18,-,TGCGCCAGCAGTCAATCGAAGTCTAGCGGGCGGAGCTCCTACGAGCAGTACTTC,CASSQSKSSGRSSYEQYF
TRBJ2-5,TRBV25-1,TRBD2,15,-,TGTGCCAGCAGTGAAATGACACTAGCGGGAGAGACCCAGTACTTC,CASSEMTLAGETQYF
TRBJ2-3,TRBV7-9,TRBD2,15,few,TGTGCCAGCAGGTCTAGCGGGAGGGCGGCAGATACGCAGTATTTT,CASRSSGRAADTQYF
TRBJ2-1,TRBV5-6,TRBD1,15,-,TGTGCCAGCAGCTTGGGGACAGGGAACCACAATGAGCAGTTCTTC,CASSLGTGNHNEQFF
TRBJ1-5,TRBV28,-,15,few,TGTGCCAGCAGTTTCGGAGGGTCGGGGAATCAGCCCCAGCATTTT,CASSFGGSGNQPQHF
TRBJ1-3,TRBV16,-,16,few,TGTGCCAGCAGCCAATTCGGCGGCCAGCAGGGAAACACCATATATTTT,CASSQFGGQQGNTIYF
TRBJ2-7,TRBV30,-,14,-,TGTGCCTGGAGTGCGGTAACAGGGTGGAACGAGCAGTACTTC,CAWSAVTGWNEQYF
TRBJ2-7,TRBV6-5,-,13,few,TGTGCCAGCAGTTACCCGGGATCCTACGAGCAGTACTTC,CASSYPGSYEQYF
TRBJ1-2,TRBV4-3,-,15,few,TGCGCCAGCAGCCCAGAGAGGGGAGGGAACTATGGCTACACCTTC,CASSPERGGNYGYTF
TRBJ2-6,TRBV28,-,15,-,TGTGCCAGCATTCCTTCGGGCTCTGGGGCCAACGTCCTGACTTTC,CASIPSGSGANVLTF